This TCR beta chain was retrieved from a study of blood T cell repertoires in COVID-19. Germline CDR1 is SGHRS and CDR2 is YFSETQ. The CDR3 length is 14 residues. With V trimmed by 3 bases and J by 4 bases, 4 bases remained unmatched. Authors' processing steps: Quantification of nucleated cells was approximated via reference gene primer amplification. Assay: immunoSEQ multiplex PCR; the TCRdb copy retains only in-frame clones and omits some. V, J and clone size reflect that table, while D and trimming were determined from the DNA. This table holds approximately 250,000 clones, 83% found once. This receptor was identified in a human donor in a cohort sampled during active COVID-19. The chain couples TRBV5-1 to TRBJ2-7; 10 positions match TRBD1. Input material: peripheral blood. CDR3 in DNA: TGCGCCAGCAGCTGGGGGGACAGGGGATACGAGCAGTACTTC. Translated: CASSWGDRGYEQYF.